The T cell receptor (beta chain) under discussion was sequenced for a study of T cell responses to AZD1222 COVID-19 vaccine. The ends were cut back, 2 bases at V and 2 bases at J, with 14 bases in the middle. This CDR3 region has 16 residues. Germline V lookup: CDR1 SGHKS, CDR2 YYEKEE (reference sequence). Comment on this clone: Antigen specificity is unknown.

Study-level points and caveats: Repertoire sampling occurred only after the peak T cell response.

Assay used: immunoSEQ multiplex PCR; TCRdb lists only in-frame clones, some missing. The sample yields around 180,000 clones, approximately 86% seen once. Sequenced here: peripheral blood, sampled on day 0 of AZD1222 vaccination. The rearrangement uses TRBV5-5 and TRBJ1-5; weak D call: TRBD1 (5 bases). This receptor was identified in an adult in good health. CDR3 sequence reads: CASSLLGAAGNQPQHF. CDR3 nucleotide sequence: TGTGCCAGCAGCTTACTCGGGGCAGCGGGCAATCAGCCCCAGCATTTT.